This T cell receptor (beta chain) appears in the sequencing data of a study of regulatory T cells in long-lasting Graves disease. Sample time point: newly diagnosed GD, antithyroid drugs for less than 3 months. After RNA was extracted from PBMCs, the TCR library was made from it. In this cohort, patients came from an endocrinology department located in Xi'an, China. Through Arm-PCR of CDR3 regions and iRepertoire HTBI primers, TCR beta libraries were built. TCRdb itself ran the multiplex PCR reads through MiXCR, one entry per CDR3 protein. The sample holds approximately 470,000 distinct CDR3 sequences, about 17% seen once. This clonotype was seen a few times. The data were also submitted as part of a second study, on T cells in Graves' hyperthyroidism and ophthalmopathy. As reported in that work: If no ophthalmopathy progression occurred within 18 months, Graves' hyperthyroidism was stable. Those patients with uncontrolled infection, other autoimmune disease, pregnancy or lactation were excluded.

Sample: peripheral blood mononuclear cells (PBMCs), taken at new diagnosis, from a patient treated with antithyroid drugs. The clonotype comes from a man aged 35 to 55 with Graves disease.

The CDR3 bases are TGTGCCAGCAGCGAAGGCGGGAGGGCGTATTTT. It specifies CASSEGGRAYF. This chain joins TRBV7-8 and TRBJ2-3; 9 bases line up with TRBD2. From germline, CDR1 is SGHVS and CDR2 FQNEAQ. V trimming: 5 bases; J trimming: 14 bases; junction bases outside the gene matches: 5. The CDR3 covers 11 residues. Combining the CDR3 with reference TRBV7-8 and TRBJ2-3 gives the whole variable domain GAGVSQSPRYKVAKRGQDVALRCDPISGHVSLFWYQQALGQGPEFLTYFQNEAQLDKSGLPSDRFFAERPEGSVSTLKIQRTQQEDSAVYLCASSEGGRAYFGPGTRLTVL.